Listed here is a single T cell receptor (beta chain). No antigen is known for it. This entry comes from a study of cytotoxic CD8 clonotypes in ibrutinib-treated CLL. Study-level background: Responses: approximately 24 partial, 2 complete; after median approximately 70 months, roughly 15 stayed remitted, about twelve progressed. Specimens for response were gathered following a median roughly 13 months of therapy, spanning 6 to 36. Notes on the study in general: The study found baseline clonality above age-matched healthy donors, tracking circulating CD8+ T-cell counts.

The table came from immunoSEQ multiplex PCR; TCRdb's copy has only in-frame clones and leaves some out. Of more than 110,000 clones in the sample, 80% were seen once. Germline lookup yields CDR1 SGHAT and CDR2 FQNNGV. This CDR3 has 14 amino acids. V was clipped by 2 bases and J by 0 bases, with 6 bases between them. The sample consisted of PBMCs, taken after 36 months of ibrutinib treatment. This chain links TRBV11-2 with TRBJ2-3; D is unresolved. This clonotype was obtained from a human donor with chronic lymphocytic leukemia. CDR3 amino acids: CASSLFPSTDTQYF. The CDR3 bases are TGTGCCAGCAGCTTATTCCCTAGCACAGATACGCAGTATTTT.